This T cell receptor beta chain derives from a study of response to subunit inactivated influenza vaccine. CDR1 is SGDLS, CDR2 YYNGEE, per germline. With 0 bases removed from V and 5 bases from J, the gap between germline ends came to 4 bases. CDR3 length: 12 amino acids. This clonotype was counted ten times or more. TCRdb reanalysed the RT-PCR reads using MiXCR and keeps one entry per CDR3 protein. The sample includes under 200,000 distinct CDR3 sequences, roughly a tenth of them seen just once. This sequence was found in a man aged 45 to 65 who received an inactivated influenza vaccine. The chain employs TRBV9 and TRBJ2-3; D is unclear. This material consisted of non-naive T cells sorted from PBMCs, taken 40 to 50 days after vaccination. This chain's CDR3 is CASSVDGDTQYF. The DNA of the CDR3 is TGTGCCAGCAGCGTAGATGGAGATACGCAGTATTTT.